Described below is a single TCR beta chain sequence and its context. The sample is drawn from a study of T cells in Graves' hyperthyroidism and ophthalmopathy. Germline V gene data show CDR1 as LGHDT and CDR2 as YNNKEL (reference sequence). Trimming pared 4 bases from V and 6 bases from J, leaving 15 bases between. The CDR3 covers 15 residues. It was RNA transcripts that yielded the amplified TCR beta CDR3 regions. The HTBI set primed first-round TCR CDR3 RT-PCR. TCRdb passed the multiplex PCR reads through MiXCR, listing each CDR3 protein once. The data contain about 520,000 distinct CDR3 sequences, 24% of them singletons. Individuals with ophthalmopathy presented a Clinical Activity Score of at least 3, a NOSPECS grade of at least 4 and a duration under 3 months.

The sequenced sample consisted of blood. V and J are TRBV3-1 and TRBJ2-2; no reliable D call. The receptor comes from a woman aged 30 to 39 with Graves' ophthalmopathy. CDR3 loop: CASSLAPWLAGELFF. The CDR3 DNA follows: TGTGCCAGCAGCCTTGCCCCCTGGTTAGCCGGGGAGCTGTTTTTT.